One sample yielded the 22 T cell receptor beta chains listed below, sequenced in a study of cytomegalovirus exposure and HLA in healthy donors. The PCR used 60 Vbeta and 13 Jbeta primers. Produced via immunoSEQ multiplex PCR; TCRdb's table is partial and in-frame only. In the table there are about 110,000 clones, less than 80% of which are singletons. The sample was PBMCs. These receptors were obtained from a man aged 25-45 years in good health and CMV-seropositive.

The V and J genes are TRBV2 and TRBJ2-3, with D maybe TRBD2 (7 bases). Germline CDR1 reads SNHLY; CDR2 reads FYNNEI. Trimming shortened V by 11 bases and J by 2 bases, and 11 bases separated the two germline ends. The CDR3 is 12 amino acids. The CDR3 is CAGGGLTDTQYF. The DNA for the CDR3 is TGTGCCGGGGGGGGGCTCACAGATACGCAGTATTTT.

The V gene is TRBV6-6, the J gene TRBJ1-5; 7 positions agree with TRBD1. The V segment lost 6 bases and the J segment 9 bases; nucleotides outside the gene matches: 14. Germline CDR1 and CDR2: MNHNY and SVGAGI (reference sequence). The CDR3 is made up of 15 amino acids. The CDR3 is CASRKRDSGETPQHF. The CDR3 DNA reads TGTGCCAGCAGGAAAAGGGACAGTGGGGAAACGCCCCAGCATTTT.

The rearrangement links TRBV19 to TRBJ1-2, with a tentative D call TRBD1 (6 bases). This CDR3 has 15 amino acids. Germline values: CDR1 LNHDA, CDR2 SQIVND (reference sequence). V was clipped by 7 bases and J by 0 bases, with 15 bases between them. DNA for the CDR3: TGTGCCAGTATTCTCCGGGACACCGCTAACTATGGCTACACCTTC. This codes for CASILRDTANYGYTF.

V is TRBV7-6 and J is TRBJ2-5; no firm D call. The DNA end favors TRBJ2-7, so the J call may be wrong. The CDR3 loop spans 11 amino acids. Germline V gives CDR1 SGHVS, CDR2 FNYEAQ. CDR3 in DNA: TGTGCCAGCAGCTTACCCCCCGAGCAGTACTTC. Translating gives CASSLPPEQYF.

The V gene is TRBV7-6, the J gene TRBJ1-2, with 11 bases identical to TRBD1. CDR3 length: 16 amino acids. CDR1 SGHVS and CDR2 FNYEAQ come from the germline V gene. J gave up 3 bases and V 3 bases, and 6 bases lay outside the gene matches. Written as DNA, the CDR3 is TGTGCCAGCAGCTTGGGACAGGGGGAGCCTCACTATGGCTACACCTTC. As protein: CASSLGQGEPHYGYTF.

V is TRBV5-5 and J is TRBJ1-2, with 9 bases matching TRBD1. The CDR3 has 14 amino acids. V dropped 0 bases and J dropped 7; count of bases not matched to a gene: 4. CDR1 and CDR2 from the germline V gene are SGHKS and YYEKEE (reference sequence). CDR3 DNA sequence: TGTGCCAGCAGCTTGGGGACAGGGGAGGGTGGCTACACCTTC. Residues: CASSLGTGEGGYTF.

This clone was observed a few times. The chain couples TRBV11-1 to TRBJ1-4; D is unresolved. The germline V and J ends were trimmed by 5 bases and 8 bases, with 12 bases remaining between them. This CDR3 comprises 13 residues. Germline V gene lookup returns CDR1 SGHAT and CDR2 FQDESV (reference sequence). CDR3 protein: CASSEIAGEKLFF. The CDR3, as DNA: TGTGCCAGCAGCGAAATAGCTGGGGAAAAACTGTTTTTT.

V and J are TRBV19 and TRBJ2-1, with D possibly matching TRBD2 (5 bases). The germline gives CDR1 LNHDA, CDR2 SQIVND (reference sequence). The CDR3 runs to 14 residues. V was shortened by 1 base and J by 8 bases, with 12 bases between the two germline ends. CDR3 sequence reads: CASSIAFRGDEQFF. The CDR3 nucleotides read TGTGCCAGTAGTATAGCTTTTCGGGGAGATGAGCAGTTCTTC.

The rearrangement links TRBV11-2 to TRBJ1-1; 9 nucleotides match TRBD1. V lost 2 bases and J lost 5; bases outside the gene matches: 3. Germline values: CDR1 SGHAT, CDR2 FQNNGV. There are 14 residues in the CDR3. CDR3 in DNA: TGTGCCAGCAGCTTACCGACAGGGGGAACTGAAGCTTTCTTT. Residues: CASSLPTGGTEAFF.

The rearrangement uses TRBV5-1 and TRBJ1-2; TRBD1 matches at 10 bases. The ends lost 4 bases at V and 8 bases at J; junction bases unmatched: 8. Germline-derived CDR1 and CDR2 are SGHRS and YFSETQ. The CDR3 runs 14 residues. In DNA, the CDR3 is TGCGCCAGCAGCCCGGGACAGGGGCTAGGAGGCTACACCTTC. Its translation is CASSPGQGLGGYTF. Full variable domain (missing parts from reference TRBV5-1 and TRBJ1-2): KAGVTQTPRYLIKTRGQQVTLSCSPISGHRSVSWYQQTPGQGLQFLFEYFSETQRNKGNFPGRFSGRQFSNSRSEMNVSTLELGDSALYLCASSPGQGLGGYTFGSGTRLTVV.

The rearrangement uses TRBV4-1 and TRBJ1-2; perhaps TRBD1 as D (5 bases). V shed 0 bases and J shed 8 bases, with 13 bases lying between them. Germline V gene data show CDR1 as MGHRA and CDR2 as YSYEKL. The CDR3 extends over 14 amino acids. Written as DNA, the CDR3 is TGCGCCAGCAGCCAAGAAAGGGCACGGGGGGGCTACACCTTC. Its protein is CASSQERARGGYTF.

The CDR3 spells CASELVATNEKLFF. DNA of the CDR3: TGTGCCAGCGAGTTGGTTGCAACTAATGAAAAACTGTTTTTT. The chain has TRBV2 and TRBJ1-4; no clear D. The CDR3 is 14 residues long. V lost 8 bases and J lost 0, with 10 bases in between. From germline, CDR1 is SNHLY and CDR2 FYNNEI.

V and J are TRBV9 and TRBJ2-6, with TRBD2 as a possible D gene (6 bases). V was trimmed by 6 bases and J by 0 bases, leaving 13 bases between them. Germline assignment: CDR1 SGDLS and CDR2 YYNGEE. The CDR3 has 16 residues. The CDR3 here is CASTPGRYSGANVLTF. CDR3 in DNA: TGTGCCAGCACCCCAGGGAGGTACTCTGGGGCCAACGTCCTGACTTTC.

The chain recombines TRBV5-8 with TRBJ1-3; the D gene is possibly TRBD1 (6 bases). V lost 1 base and J 4 bases, leaving 15 bases between the germline ends. Germline lookup yields CDR1 SGHTS and CDR2 YDEGEE. The CDR3 extends over 16 amino acids. CDR3 nucleotide sequence: TGTGCCAGCAGCTTGAGTCGGGGGGCGCTAGGAAACACCATATATTTT. Amino acids: CASSLSRGALGNTIYF. Supplemented by reference TRBV5-8 and TRBJ1-3, the full variable domain reads EAGVTQSPTHLIKTRGQQATLRCSPISGHTSVYWYQQALGLGLQFLLWYDEGEERNRGNFPPRFSGRQFPNYSSELNVNALELEDSALYLCASSLSRGALGNTIYFGEGSWLTVV.

On this clone itself: The same CDR3 is also encoded by other DNA sequences in this sample. This chain connects TRBV10-3 to TRBJ2-5, with D possibly TRBD2 on 6 matching bases. The CDR3 is 13 amino acids. V shed 7 bases and J shed 5 bases, with 14 bases lying between them. From germline, CDR1 is ENHRY and CDR2 SYGVKD. The chain's CDR3 is CAIKGLSGETQYF. The CDR3, as DNA: TGTGCCATCAAGGGACTGTCCGGGGAGACCCAGTACTTC.

This clone has a handful of counts. The chain links TRBV5-1 to TRBJ2-2; D perhaps matches TRBD1 (6 bases). The CDR3 runs to 15 residues. Germline V gives CDR1 SGHRS, CDR2 YFSETQ. The ends were cut back, 2 bases at V and 0 bases at J, with 8 bases in the middle. The CDR3 DNA reads TGCGCCAGCAGCTTAGGGGGATCGAACACCGGGGAGCTGTTTTTT. It encodes CASSLGGSNTGELFF.

V is TRBV6-8 and J is TRBJ2-1; D is undetermined. This CDR3 region has 15 residues. CDR1 and CDR2 (germline): MNHGY, SAAAGT. The V and J ends lost 5 bases and 0 bases respectively, with 11 bases between them. CDR3 bases: TGTGCCAGCAGTCACACCCTCAGCTCCTACAATGAGCAGTTCTTC. Its translation: CASSHTLSSYNEQFF.

The rearrangement links TRBV7-2 to TRBJ2-3; D call uncertain. Trimming removed 3 bases at V and 0 bases at J, with 7 bases between. CDR1 and CDR2 (germline): SGHTA, FQGNSA. There are 14 residues in the CDR3. DNA of the CDR3: TGTGCCAGCAGCTTGAGGTCAAGCACAGATACGCAGTATTTT. This translates into CASSLRSSTDTQYF. Full variable domain (outside the CDR3, taken from reference TRBV7-2 and TRBJ2-3): GAGVSQSPSNKVTEKGKDVELRCDPISGHTALYWYRQSLGQGLEFLIYFQGNSAPDKSGLPSDRFSAERTGGSVSTLTIQRTQQEDSAVYLCASSLRSSTDTQYFGPGTRLTVL.

V and J are TRBV7-8 and TRBJ1-5, with 8 bases identical to TRBD1. The length of the CDR3 is 18 residues. The J segment lost 6 bases and the V segment lost 5 bases, leaving 18 bases of the junction unmatched. CDR1 and CDR2 (germline): SGHVS, FQNEAQ. CDR3 DNA: TGTGCCAGCAGCCCACAGGGGGGAGGGCCCCACCTAGGTCAGCCCCAGCATTTT. The encoded protein is CASSPQGGGPHLGQPQHF.

The gene calls are TRBV27 and TRBJ2-2; 8 bases are a match to TRBD1. The CDR3 contains 15 residues. In germline, CDR1 is MNHEY, CDR2 SMNVEV (reference sequence). The junction had 8 bases not matched to a gene; V was cut back by 1 base and J by 10 bases. The CDR3 loop is CASSLWTGRREELFF. CDR3 DNA: TGTGCCAGCAGTTTATGGACAGGGAGGAGGGAGGAGCTGTTTTTT.

This clone showed up just a few times. The V call is TRBV13, the J call TRBJ1-2, with 9 bases matching TRBD1. Germline CDR1 and CDR2: PRHDT and FYEKMQ (reference sequence). Trimming took 5 bases from V and 0 from J; bases not matched to a gene: 4. CDR3 length: 15 residues. CDR3 in amino acids: CASSRRDRANYGYTF. For the CDR3, the DNA is TGTGCCAGCAGCCGTCGGGACAGGGCTAACTATGGCTACACCTTC.

The chain recombines TRBV27 with TRBJ1-2, with TRBD1 matching over 10 bases. Germline CDR1 MNHEY, CDR2 SMNVEV (reference sequence). After removal of 5 bases from V and 7 bases from J, the junction contained 4 bases not matched to a gene. There are 13 residues in the CDR3. CDR3 nucleotide sequence: TGTGCCAGCAGTCCCGGGACAGGGGCTGGCTACACCTTC. Translating gives CASSPGTGAGYTF.